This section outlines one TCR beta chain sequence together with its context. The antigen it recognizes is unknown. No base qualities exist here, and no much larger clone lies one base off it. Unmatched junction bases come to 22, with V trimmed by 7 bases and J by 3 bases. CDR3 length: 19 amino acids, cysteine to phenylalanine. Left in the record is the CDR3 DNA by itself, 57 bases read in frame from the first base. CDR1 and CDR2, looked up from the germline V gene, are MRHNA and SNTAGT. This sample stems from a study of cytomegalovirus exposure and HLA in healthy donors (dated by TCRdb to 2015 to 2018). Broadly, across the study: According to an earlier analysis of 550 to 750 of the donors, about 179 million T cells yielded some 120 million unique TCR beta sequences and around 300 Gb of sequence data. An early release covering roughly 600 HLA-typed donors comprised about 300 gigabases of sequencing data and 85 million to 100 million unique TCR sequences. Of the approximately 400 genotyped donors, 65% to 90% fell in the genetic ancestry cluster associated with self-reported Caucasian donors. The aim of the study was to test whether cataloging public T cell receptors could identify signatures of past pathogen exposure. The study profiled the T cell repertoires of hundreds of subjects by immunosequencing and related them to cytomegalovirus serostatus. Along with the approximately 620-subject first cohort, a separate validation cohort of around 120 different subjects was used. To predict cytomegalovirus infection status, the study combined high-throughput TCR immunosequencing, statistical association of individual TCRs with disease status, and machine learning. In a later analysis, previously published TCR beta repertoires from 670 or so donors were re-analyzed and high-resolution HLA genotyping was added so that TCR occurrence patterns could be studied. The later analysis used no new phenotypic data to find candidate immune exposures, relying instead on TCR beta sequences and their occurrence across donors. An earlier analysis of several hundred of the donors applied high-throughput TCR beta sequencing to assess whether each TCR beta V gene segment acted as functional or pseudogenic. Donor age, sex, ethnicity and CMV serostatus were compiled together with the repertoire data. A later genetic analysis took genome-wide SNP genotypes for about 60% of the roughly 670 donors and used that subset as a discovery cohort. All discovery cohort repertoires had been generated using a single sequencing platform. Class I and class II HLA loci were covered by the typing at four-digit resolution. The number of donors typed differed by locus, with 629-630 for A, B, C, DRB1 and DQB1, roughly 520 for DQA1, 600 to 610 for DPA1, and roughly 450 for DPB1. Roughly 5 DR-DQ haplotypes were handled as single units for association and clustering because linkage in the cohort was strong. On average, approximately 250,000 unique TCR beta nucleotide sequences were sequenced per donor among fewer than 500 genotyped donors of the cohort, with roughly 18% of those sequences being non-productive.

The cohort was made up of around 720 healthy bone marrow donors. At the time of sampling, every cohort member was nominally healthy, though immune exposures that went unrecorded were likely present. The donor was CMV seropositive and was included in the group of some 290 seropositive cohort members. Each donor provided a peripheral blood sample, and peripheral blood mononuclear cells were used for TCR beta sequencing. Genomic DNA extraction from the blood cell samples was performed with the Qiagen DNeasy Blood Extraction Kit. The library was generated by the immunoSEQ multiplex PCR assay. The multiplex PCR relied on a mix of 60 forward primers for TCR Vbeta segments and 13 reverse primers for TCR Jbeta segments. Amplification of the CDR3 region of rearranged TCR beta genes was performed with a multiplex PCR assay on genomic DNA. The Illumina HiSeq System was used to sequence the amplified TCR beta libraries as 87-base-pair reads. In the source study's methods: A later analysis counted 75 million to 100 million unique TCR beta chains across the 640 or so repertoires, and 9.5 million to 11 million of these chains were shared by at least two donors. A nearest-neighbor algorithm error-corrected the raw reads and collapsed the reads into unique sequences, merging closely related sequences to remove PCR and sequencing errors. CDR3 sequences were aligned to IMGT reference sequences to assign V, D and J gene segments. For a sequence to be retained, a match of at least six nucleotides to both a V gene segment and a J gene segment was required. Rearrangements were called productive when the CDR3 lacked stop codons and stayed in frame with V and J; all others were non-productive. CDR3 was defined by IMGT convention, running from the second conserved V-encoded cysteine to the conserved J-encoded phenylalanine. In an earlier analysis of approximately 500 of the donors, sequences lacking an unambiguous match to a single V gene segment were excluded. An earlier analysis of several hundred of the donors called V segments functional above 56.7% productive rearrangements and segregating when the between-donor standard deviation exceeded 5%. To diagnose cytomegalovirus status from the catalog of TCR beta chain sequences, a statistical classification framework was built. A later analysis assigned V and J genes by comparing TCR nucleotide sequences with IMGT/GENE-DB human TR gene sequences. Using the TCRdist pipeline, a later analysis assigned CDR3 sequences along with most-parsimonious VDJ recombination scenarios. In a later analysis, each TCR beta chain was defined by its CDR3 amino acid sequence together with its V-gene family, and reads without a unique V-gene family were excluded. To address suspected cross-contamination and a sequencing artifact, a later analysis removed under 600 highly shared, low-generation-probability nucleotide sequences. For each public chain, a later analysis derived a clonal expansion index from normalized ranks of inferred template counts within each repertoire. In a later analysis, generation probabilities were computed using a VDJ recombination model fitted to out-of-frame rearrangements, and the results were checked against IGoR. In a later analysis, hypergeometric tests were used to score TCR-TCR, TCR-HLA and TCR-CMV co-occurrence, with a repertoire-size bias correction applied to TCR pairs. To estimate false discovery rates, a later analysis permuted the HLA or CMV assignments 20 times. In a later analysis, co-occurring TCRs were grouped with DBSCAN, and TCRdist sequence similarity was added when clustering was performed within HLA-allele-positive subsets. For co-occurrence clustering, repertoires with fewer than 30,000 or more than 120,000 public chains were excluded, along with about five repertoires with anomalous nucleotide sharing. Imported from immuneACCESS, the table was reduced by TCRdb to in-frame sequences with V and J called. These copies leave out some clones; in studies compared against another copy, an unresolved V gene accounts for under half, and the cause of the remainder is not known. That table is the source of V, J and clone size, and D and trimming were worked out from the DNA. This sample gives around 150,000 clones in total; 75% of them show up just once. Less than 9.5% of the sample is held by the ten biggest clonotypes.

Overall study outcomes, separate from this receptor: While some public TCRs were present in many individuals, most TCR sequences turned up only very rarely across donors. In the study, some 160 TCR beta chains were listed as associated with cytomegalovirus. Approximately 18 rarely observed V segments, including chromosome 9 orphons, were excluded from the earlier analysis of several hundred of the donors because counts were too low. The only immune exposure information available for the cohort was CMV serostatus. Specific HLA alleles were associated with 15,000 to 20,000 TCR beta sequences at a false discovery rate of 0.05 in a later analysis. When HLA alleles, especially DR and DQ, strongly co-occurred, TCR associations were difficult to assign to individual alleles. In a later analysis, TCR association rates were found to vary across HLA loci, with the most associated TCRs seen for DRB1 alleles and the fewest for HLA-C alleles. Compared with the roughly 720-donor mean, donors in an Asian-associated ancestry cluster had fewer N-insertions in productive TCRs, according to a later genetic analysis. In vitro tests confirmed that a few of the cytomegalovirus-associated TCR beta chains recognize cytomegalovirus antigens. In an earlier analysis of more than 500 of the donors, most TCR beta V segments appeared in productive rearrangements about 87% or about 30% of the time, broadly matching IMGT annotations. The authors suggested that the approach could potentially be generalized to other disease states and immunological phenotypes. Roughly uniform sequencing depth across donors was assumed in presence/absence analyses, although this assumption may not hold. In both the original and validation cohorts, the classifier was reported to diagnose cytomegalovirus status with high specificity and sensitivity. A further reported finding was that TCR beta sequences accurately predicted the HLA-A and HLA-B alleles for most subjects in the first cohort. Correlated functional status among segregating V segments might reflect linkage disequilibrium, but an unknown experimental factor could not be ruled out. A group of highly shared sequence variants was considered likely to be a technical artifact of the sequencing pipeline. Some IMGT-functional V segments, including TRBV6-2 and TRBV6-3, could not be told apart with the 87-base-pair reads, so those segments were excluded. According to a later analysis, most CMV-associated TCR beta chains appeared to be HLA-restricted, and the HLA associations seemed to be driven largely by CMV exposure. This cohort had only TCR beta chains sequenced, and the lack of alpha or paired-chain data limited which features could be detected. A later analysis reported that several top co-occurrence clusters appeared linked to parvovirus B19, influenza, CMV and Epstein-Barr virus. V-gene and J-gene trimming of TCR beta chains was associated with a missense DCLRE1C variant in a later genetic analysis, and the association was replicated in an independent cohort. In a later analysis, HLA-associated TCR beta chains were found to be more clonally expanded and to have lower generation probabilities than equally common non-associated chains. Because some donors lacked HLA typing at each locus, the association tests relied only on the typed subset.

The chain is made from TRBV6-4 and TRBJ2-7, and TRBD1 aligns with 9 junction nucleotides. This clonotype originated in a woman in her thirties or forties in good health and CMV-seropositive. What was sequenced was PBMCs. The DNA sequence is TGTGCCAGCAATCCAAGGACAGGGGATACTAGCGTCGGGATCTACGAGCAGTACTTC. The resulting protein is CASNPRTGDTSVGIYEQYF.